Listed below are T cell receptor beta chains from one sample, sequenced in a study of shared clonotypes between healthy human individuals. The data were produced by immunoSEQ multiplex PCR, yet TCRdb's version contains in-frame clones alone and is incomplete. Among approximately 980,000 clones listed, 60% to 85% were seen once. The source material was memory CD4+ T cells sorted from blood. Receptors were obtained from a man between 18 and 29 years old in good health. Both conserved end residues are part of each CDR3. Each record gives: D gene, clone size, J gene, V gene, CDR3 protein, CDR3 DNA. A D gene is named only where the DNA matches it firmly. Clone size is shown for a subset of rows, as once, few, many or a class of expanded clone.

.	.	TRBJ2-4	TRBV18	CASSPGETAKNIQYF	TGTGCCAGCTCACCCGGGGAGACAGCCAAAAACATTCAGTACTTC
TRBD2	.	TRBJ2-5	TRBV18	CASSPGLAVQETQYF	TGTGCCAGCTCACCAGGACTAGCGGTACAAGAGACCCAGTACTTC
.	few	TRBJ2-7	TRBV5-1	CASSLGVGVEQYF	TGCGCCAGCAGCTTGGGTGTAGGGGTCGAGCAGTACTTC
.	.	TRBJ1-2	TRBV30	CAWTLGGDANHYGYTF	TGTGCCTGGACCCTGGGGGGGGACGCCAATCACTATGGCTACACCTTC
.	.	TRBJ2-7	TRBV5-1	CASSARDTVALEQYF	TGCGCCAGCAGCGCCAGGGACACCGTAGCCCTCGAGCAGTACTTC
.	.	TRBJ1-3	TRBV6-6	CASSPRSGNTIYF	TGTGCCAGCAGCCCTAGGTCCGGAAACACCATATATTTT
.	.	TRBJ1-1	TRBV30	CAWIGPVAFF	TGTGCCTGGATCGGGCCAGTCGCTTTCTTT
.	few	TRBJ2-5	TRBV19	CASSMRGETQYF	TGTGCCAGTAGTATGAGGGGTGAGACCCAGTACTTC
.	.	TRBJ1-5	TRBV11-2	CASSLDSGNQPQHF	TGTGCCAGCAGCCTAGACAGCGGCAATCAGCCCCAGCATTTT
TRBD1	.	TRBJ2-7	TRBV9	CASSAGTVSYEQYF	TGTGCCAGCAGCGCCGGGACAGTTTCCTACGAGCAGTACTTC
.	.	TRBJ2-1	TRBV5-3	CARSPDRKGNNEQFF	TGTGCCAGAAGCCCGGACAGAAAGGGGAACAATGAGCAGTTCTTC
.	.	TRBJ1-1	TRBV27	CASSLRGGYTEAFF	TGTGCCAGCAGTTTAAGAGGGGGGTACACTGAAGCTTTCTTT
TRBD2	.	TRBJ2-7	TRBV7-2	CASSSAGTRGHEQYF	TGTGCCAGCAGCTCAGCCGGGACTAGGGGACACGAGCAGTACTTC
.	.	TRBJ2-3	TRBV20-1	CSAETGDTQYF	TGCAGTGCTGAGACTGGAGATACGCAGTATTTT
.	.	TRBJ2-1	TRBV5-1	CASSLAESAYNEQFF	TGCGCCAGCAGCTTGGCCGAGTCAGCCTACAATGAGCAGTTCTTC
.	.	TRBJ2-3	TRBV6-5	CASSPGISTDTQYF	TGTGCCAGCAGCCCGGGGATTAGCACAGATACGCAGTATTTT
.	once	TRBJ2-5	TRBV9	CASSVEGGSGRSQETQYF	TGTGCCAGCAGCGTAGAAGGAGGGTCTGGCAGGTCTCAAGAGACCCAGTACTTC
.	.	TRBJ1-6	TRBV7-2	CASSPTYGRGPMNSPLHF	TGTGCCAGCAGCCCCACTTATGGCCGGGGACCTATGAATTCACCCCTCCACTTT
.	.	TRBJ2-3	TRBV12-5	CASAPSGGGPHGTQYF	TGTGCTAGTGCCCCCTCGGGGGGCGGACCGCATGGTACGCAGTATTTT
.	.	TRBJ1-1	TRBV7-9	CASSLNTFF	TGTGCCAGCAGCTTAAATACTTTCTTT
TRBD2	.	TRBJ2-5	TRBV7-2	CASSFTSGRVQETQYF	TGTGCCAGCAGCTTCACTAGCGGGAGAGTTCAAGAGACCCAGTACTTC
TRBD1	.	TRBJ2-1	TRBV7-2	CASRLGQGAYNEQFF	TGTGCCAGCAGACTCGGACAGGGGGCTTACAATGAGCAGTTCTTC
.	.	TRBJ1-2	TRBV7-2	CASSLNRGMDGYTF	TGTGCCAGCAGCTTAAACCGGGGAATGGATGGCTACACCTTC
.	once	TRBJ2-4	TRBV6-5	CASSPQKINIQYF	TGTGCCAGCAGCCCCCAGAAGATAAACATTCAGTACTTC
.	.	TRBJ2-3	TRBV11-3	CASSLGSLSTDTQYF	TGTGCCAGCAGCTTAGGCTCTCTCTCCACAGATACGCAGTATTTT
.	.	TRBJ1-2	TRBV30	CAWMLGGGYTF	TGTGCCTGGATGCTTGGTGGTGGCTACACCTTC
.	.	TRBJ2-7	TRBV10-3	CAISSTENEQYF	TGTGCCATCAGCTCGACAGAAAACGAGCAGTACTTC
TRBD2	few	TRBJ2-3	TRBV5-1	CASSPTSGTDTQYF	TGCGCCAGCAGCCCGACTAGCGGCACAGATACGCAGTATTTT
.	once	TRBJ1-5	TRBV7-9	CASSLGGPANQPQHF	TGTGCCAGCAGCTTAGGGGGGCCGGCAAATCAGCCCCAGCATTTT
.	.	TRBJ2-3	TRBV5-1	CASSLRADTQYF	TGCGCCAGCAGCTTACGGGCAGATACGCAGTATTTT
.	.	TRBJ1-4	TRBV2	CASSEVGATNEKLFF	TGTGCCAGCAGTGAAGTTGGAGCAACTAATGAAAAACTGTTTTTT